These 27 T cell receptor beta chains were all obtained from the same sample, sequenced in a study of blood T cell repertoires in COVID-19. Only in-frame clones appear in the TCRdb table, and some are missing; sequencing was by immunoSEQ multiplex PCR. The data show 200,000 to 250,000 clones, 84% seen once. The material sequenced was peripheral blood. These receptors originate from a woman older than 75 with COVID-19, enrolled during active disease.

V and J are TRBV5-1 and TRBJ1-1, with TRBD1 matching over 12 bases. Germline values: CDR1 SGHRS, CDR2 YFSETQ. Trimming cost V 6 bases and J 4 bases; bases outside gene matches: 4. The CDR3 sequence is 14 residues long. DNA for the CDR3: TGCGCCAGCAAGGGACAGGGGGCGCCCACTGAAGCTTTCTTT. This translates into CASKGQGAPTEAFF.

This chain connects TRBV5-1 to TRBJ2-7; 10 nucleotides align to TRBD2. Germline values: CDR1 SGHRS, CDR2 YFSETQ. The junction had 4 bases not matched to a gene; V was cut back by 5 bases and J by 2 bases. This CDR3 comprises 14 residues. The CDR3 loop reads CASRTGTSAYEQYF. Here the CDR3 DNA reads TGCGCCAGCAGAACCGGGACTAGCGCCTACGAGCAGTACTTC.

CDR3 residues: CASSLRVASGNPQETQYF. The CDR3 DNA reads as TGTGCCAGCAGCCTGAGGGTGGCTAGCGGGAACCCCCAAGAGACCCAGTACTTC. The V and J genes are TRBV7-8 and TRBJ2-5; 9 bases align to TRBD2. CDR1 and CDR2 from the germline V gene are SGHVS and FQNEAQ. The CDR3 covers 18 residues. V lost 5 bases and J lost 1; bases outside the gene matches: 14.

The V gene is TRBV6-5, the J gene TRBJ1-1; TRBD1 might be the D (5 bases). Trimming left V 3 bases short and J 5 bases short, with 13 bases between. CDR3 length equals 14 residues. CDR1 and CDR2 (germline): MNHEY, SVGAGI. CDR3 sequence (DNA): TGTGCCAGCAGTTATCAGGGTTTCAAGACTGAAGCTTTCTTT. Protein product: CASSYQGFKTEAFF.

This clone was seen a few times. This rearrangement joins TRBV6-6 to TRBJ2-7; no clear D. CDR1 is MNHNY and CDR2 is SVGAGI in the germline V gene (reference sequence). This CDR3 spans 11 amino acids. The V and J ends lost 4 bases and 5 bases respectively, with 6 bases between them. The CDR3 DNA sequence: TGTGCCAGCAGTTCCAACAACGAGCAGTACTTC. Translating gives CASSSNNEQYF.

The V call is TRBV3-1 (or the pseudogene TRBV3-2), the J call TRBJ2-7, with 7 positions matching TRBD2. The J segment lost 3 bases and the V segment lost 4 bases, leaving 6 bases of the junction unmatched. CDR3 length: 14 residues. The germline V gene encodes CDR1 LGHDT and CDR2 YNNKEL (reference sequence). CDR3 sequence: CASSPGGGSYEQYF. For the CDR3, the DNA is TGTGCCAGCAGCCCTGGGGGGGGAAGCTACGAGCAGTACTTC.

This chain links TRBV19 with TRBJ2-1, with TRBD1 identical over 8 bases. V lost 10 bases, J lost 7 bases, and 12 bases stayed unmatched. The CDR3 covers 14 residues. Germline CDR1 and CDR2: LNHDA and SQIVND (reference sequence). The CDR3 coding sequence is TGTGCCACCACTGGTGGGACAGGCGGGAATGAGCAGTTCTTC. It yields the protein CATTGGTGGNEQFF.

The chain is built from TRBV28 and TRBJ1-3; no definite D call. Germline CDR1 is MDHEN and CDR2 is SYDVKM. The V gene lost 6 bases and the J gene lost 0 bases, with 12 bases spanning the gap. The CDR3 totals 15 residues. CDR3 region: CASRAQVSSGNTIYF. The DNA for the CDR3 is TGTGCCAGCAGGGCCCAGGTCTCCTCTGGAAACACCATATATTTT. The whole variable domain, filled in from reference TRBV28 and TRBJ1-3, reads DVKVTQSSRYLVKRTGEKVFLECVQDMDHENMFWYRQDPGLGLRLIYFSYDVKMKEKGDIPEGYSVSREKKERFSLILESASTNQTSMYLCASRAQVSSGNTIYFGEGSWLTVV.

The chain carries TRBV12-5 and TRBJ2-7; the match to TRBD1 covers 7 bases. Trimming cost V 9 bases and J 4 bases; bases outside gene matches: 15. The CDR3 consists of 15 residues. Germline loops: CDR1 LGHNT, CDR2 FRNRAP. This CDR3 reads CARGRQGARRYEQYF. The CDR3 DNA sequence: TGTGCTAGGGGAAGACAGGGCGCCAGACGGTACGAGCAGTACTTC.

This CDR3 reads CATSLTSGAGGEKLFF. Written as DNA, the CDR3 is TGTGCCACCAGCCTTACCTCCGGGGCGGGAGGTGAAAAACTGTTTTTT. The gene calls are TRBV15 and TRBJ1-4, with D possibly matching TRBD1 (5 bases). The CDR3 runs to 16 residues. Trimming removed 5 bases at V and 7 bases at J, with 20 bases between. Germline CDR1 LNHNV, CDR2 YYDKDF (reference sequence).

The chain uses TRBV5-6 and TRBJ2-7; D call uncertain. The CDR3 extends over 14 amino acids. Trimming shortened V by 1 base and J by 2 bases, and 10 bases separated the two germline ends. Germline V CDR1 and CDR2: SGHDT, YYEEEE. The CDR3 nucleotides are TGTGCCAGCAGCTTGCCCGGGTACGCCTACGAGCAGTACTTC. It codes for CASSLPGYAYEQYF.

The V gene is TRBV18, the J gene TRBJ2-3; 7 bases match TRBD2. CDR3 length: 15 residues. J lost 5 bases, V lost 3 bases, and 8 bases had no gene match. Germline V CDR1 and CDR2: KGHSH, LQKENI. Here the CDR3 reads CASSPGGSRKDTQYF. The CDR3 region has the DNA TGTGCCAGCTCACCGGGCGGGAGTAGAAAAGATACGCAGTATTTT.

This clone has just one count. This rearrangement joins TRBV6-5 to TRBJ2-1; 10 nucleotides line up with TRBD2. Germline-derived CDR1 and CDR2 are MNHEY and SVGAGI. Losses at the gene ends were 1 base for V and 6 bases for J; bases not matched to a gene: 6. The length of the CDR3 is 16 residues. The CDR3 DNA follows: TGTGCCAGCAGTTACTTTTCTAGCGGGAGTTCCAATGAGCAGTTCTTC. Translating gives CASSYFSSGSSNEQFF.

The chain links TRBV6-5 to TRBJ1-2, with D possibly matching TRBD1 (6 bases). The CDR3 has 15 amino acids. The V gene lost 5 bases and the J gene lost 4 bases, with 17 bases spanning the gap. Per germline, CDR1 MNHEY and CDR2 SVGAGI. CDR3 residues: CASSKQAGEGYGYTF. The CDR3 DNA reads TGTGCCAGCAGTAAACAGGCAGGGGAGGGCTATGGCTACACCTTC.

CDR3 sequence (DNA): TGTGCCAGCAGTGAAAGGGGCCCTGATGGCTACACCTTC. Protein: CASSERGPDGYTF. The gene calls are TRBV2 and TRBJ1-2; D possibly corresponds to TRBD1 (5 bases). This CDR3 comprises 13 residues. CDR1 is SNHLY and CDR2 is FYNNEI in the germline V gene. With 2 bases removed from V and 6 bases from J, the gap between germline ends came to 10 bases.

The V call is TRBV5-8, the J call TRBJ1-6, with D unresolved. Trimming removed 4 bases at V and 10 bases at J, with 15 bases between. This CDR3 has 14 amino acids. The V gene's germline CDR1 is SGHTS and CDR2 YDEGEE. The CDR3 region is CASSRGENGSPLHF. CDR3 bases: TGTGCCAGCAGCCGTGGTGAGAACGGGTCACCCCTCCACTTT.

This chain links TRBV15 with TRBJ1-5; no reliable D call. With 1 base removed from V and 5 bases from J, the gap between germline ends came to 3 bases. In germline, CDR1 is LNHNV, CDR2 YYDKDF (reference sequence). CDR3 length equals 12 residues. CDR3: CATSRGDQPQHF. The CDR3 DNA follows: TGTGCCACCAGCAGAGGCGATCAGCCCCAGCATTTT.

V and J are TRBV28 and TRBJ2-3; 10 positions agree with TRBD2. Trimming took 10 bases from V and 5 from J; bases not matched to a gene: 6. This CDR3 contains 13 residues. The germline gives CDR1 MDHEN, CDR2 SYDVKM. The CDR3, as DNA: TGTGCCATACAAGCGGGAGGGGAAGATACGCAGTATTTT. Its protein product is CAIQAGGEDTQYF.

V is TRBV15 and J is TRBJ2-7; 7 nucleotides align to TRBD2. Germline V gene data show CDR1 as LNHNV and CDR2 as YYDKDF (reference sequence). There are 12 residues in the CDR3. With V trimmed by 5 bases and J by 7 bases, 5 bases remained unmatched. The CDR3 spells CATSSWGGEQYF. As DNA, the CDR3 is TGTGCCACCAGCTCATGGGGGGGTGAGCAGTACTTC.

This clone appeared a single time. The V call is TRBV4-1, the J call TRBJ2-5, with TRBD2 as a possible D gene (5 bases). This CDR3 comprises 15 residues. Trimming cost V 1 base and J 5 bases, with 14 bases left between them. The germline V gene has CDR1 MGHRA and CDR2 YSYEKL. In nucleotides, the CDR3 is TGCGCCAGCAGCCAAGCCGGCCGGGGTCTGGAGACCCAGTACTTC. Its protein is CASSQAGRGLETQYF.

The chain couples TRBV7-2 to TRBJ2-1; 15 bases map to TRBD2. The CDR3 spans 16 residues. The trim removed 5 bases at V and 8 bases at J, leaving 7 bases unmatched. The germline gives CDR1 SGHTA, CDR2 FQGNSA. This CDR3 reads CASSDRGLAGGHEQFF. The CDR3 region has the DNA TGTGCCAGCAGCGACCGGGGACTAGCGGGGGGTCATGAGCAGTTCTTC.

This chain's CDR3 is CASSAGQVTYEQYF. In DNA form, the CDR3 reads TGTGCCAGCAGCGCGGGACAGGTCACCTACGAGCAGTACTTC. The chain recombines TRBV9 with TRBJ2-7, with 8 bases matching TRBD1. Germline loops: CDR1 SGDLS, CDR2 YYNGEE. The ends lost 3 bases at V and 2 bases at J; junction bases unmatched: 4. This CDR3 has 14 amino acids.

The V and J genes are TRBV5-1 and TRBJ2-3, with 9 bases fitting TRBD1. The trim removed 7 bases at V and 1 base at J, leaving 7 bases unmatched. The germline V gene encodes CDR1 SGHRS and CDR2 YFSETQ. The CDR3 runs 15 residues. CDR3 protein: CASDMGQGRTDTQYF. The DNA for the CDR3 is TGCGCCAGCGACATGGGACAGGGCCGCACAGATACGCAGTATTTT.

The V and J genes are TRBV5-4 and TRBJ2-7; 8 nucleotides agree with TRBD2. Trimming at V came to 3 bases and at J to 3 bases, leaving 8 bases not matched to a gene. The CDR3 length is 15 residues. CDR1 and CDR2 from the germline V gene are SGHNT and YYREEE (reference sequence). The CDR3 sequence is CASSWTGLGGYEQYF. CDR3 sequence (DNA): TGTGCCAGCAGCTGGACGGGACTAGGGGGCTACGAGCAGTACTTC.

As for this clone: The junction does not match germline at one end; this may be a read error. The chain links TRBV12-5 to TRBJ1-5; a weak D match, TRBD1 (6 bases). CDR1 and CDR2 from the germline V gene are LGHNT and FRNRAP. The CDR3 has 14 amino acids. CDR3 bases: TGTGCTTGTGGTTTGGGGGGGGGCGGGCAGCCCCAGCATTTT. This translates into CACGLGGGGQPQHF.

The chain employs TRBV5-1 and TRBJ2-1; tentative D call: TRBD2 (5 bases). The CDR3 length is 16 residues. Trimming removed 0 bases from V and 7 bases from J, with 17 bases in between. CDR1 SGHRS and CDR2 YFSETQ come from the germline V gene. The CDR3 reads CASSLAGVIFMNEQFF. In DNA, the CDR3 is TGCGCCAGCAGCTTGGCCGGGGTAATCTTCATGAATGAGCAGTTCTTC.

The V and J genes are TRBV18 and TRBJ1-6, with D perhaps TRBD1 (5 bases). Trimming cost V 2 bases and J 10 bases, with 21 bases left between them. This CDR3 region has 17 residues. The germline V gene encodes CDR1 KGHSH and CDR2 LQKENI. CDR3 DNA: TGTGCCAGCTCACCAAGGTTTACAGGCTCGACTGGATCACCCCTCCACTTT. It codes for CASSPRFTGSTGSPLHF.